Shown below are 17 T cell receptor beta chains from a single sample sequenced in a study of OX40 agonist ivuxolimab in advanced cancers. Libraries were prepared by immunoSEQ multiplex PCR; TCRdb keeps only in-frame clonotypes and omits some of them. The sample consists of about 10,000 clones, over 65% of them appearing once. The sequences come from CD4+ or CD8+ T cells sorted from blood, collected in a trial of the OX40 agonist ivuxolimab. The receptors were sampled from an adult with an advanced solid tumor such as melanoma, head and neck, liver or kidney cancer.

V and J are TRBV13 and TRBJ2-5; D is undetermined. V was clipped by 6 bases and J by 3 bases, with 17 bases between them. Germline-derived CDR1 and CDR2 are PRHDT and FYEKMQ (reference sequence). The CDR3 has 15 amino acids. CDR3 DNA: TGTGCCAGCAGTCCCGGGCCAGGCCCGAAAGAGACCCAGTACTTC. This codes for CASSPGPGPKETQYF.

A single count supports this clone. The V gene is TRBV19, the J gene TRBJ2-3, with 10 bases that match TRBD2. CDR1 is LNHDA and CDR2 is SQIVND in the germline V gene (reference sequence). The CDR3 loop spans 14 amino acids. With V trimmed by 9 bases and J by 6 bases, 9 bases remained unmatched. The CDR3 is CASSAGGLGDTQYF. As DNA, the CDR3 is TGTGCCAGCTCAGCGGGGGGGCTGGGGGATACGCAGTATTTT.

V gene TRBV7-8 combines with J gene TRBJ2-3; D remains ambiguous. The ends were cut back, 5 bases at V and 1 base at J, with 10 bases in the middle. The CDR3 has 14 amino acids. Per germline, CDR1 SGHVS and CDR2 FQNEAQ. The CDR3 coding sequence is TGTGCCAGCAGCCCTACCGTTGGCACAGATACGCAGTATTTT. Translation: CASSPTVGTDTQYF.

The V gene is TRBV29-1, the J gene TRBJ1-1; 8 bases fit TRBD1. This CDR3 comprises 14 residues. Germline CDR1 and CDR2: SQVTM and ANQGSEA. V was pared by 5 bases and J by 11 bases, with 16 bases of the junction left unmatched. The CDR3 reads CSVFLQGGGSYAFF. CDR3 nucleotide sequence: TGCAGCGTTTTTTTACAGGGGGGAGGCTCGTATGCTTTCTTT.

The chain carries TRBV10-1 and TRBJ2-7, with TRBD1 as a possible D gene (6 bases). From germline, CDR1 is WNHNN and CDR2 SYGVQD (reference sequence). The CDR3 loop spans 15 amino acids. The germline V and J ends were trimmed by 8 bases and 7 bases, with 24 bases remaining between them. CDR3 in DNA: TGCGCCAGCCCACACACCCAACAGGGCCCTGATGAGCAGTACTTC. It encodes CASPHTQQGPDEQYF.

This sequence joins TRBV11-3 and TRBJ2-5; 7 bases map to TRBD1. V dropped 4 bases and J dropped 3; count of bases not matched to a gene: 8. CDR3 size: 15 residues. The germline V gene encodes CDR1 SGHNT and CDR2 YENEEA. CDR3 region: CASSSRQGIEETQYF. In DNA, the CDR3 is TGTGCCAGCAGCTCGCGACAGGGAATCGAAGAGACCCAGTACTTC.

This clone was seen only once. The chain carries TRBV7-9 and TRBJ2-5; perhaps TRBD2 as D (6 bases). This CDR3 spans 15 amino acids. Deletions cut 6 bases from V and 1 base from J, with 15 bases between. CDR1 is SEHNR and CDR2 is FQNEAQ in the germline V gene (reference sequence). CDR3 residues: CASSLNGGAQETQYF. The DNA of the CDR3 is TGTGCCAGCAGTTTAAATGGAGGGGCCCAAGAGACCCAGTACTTC. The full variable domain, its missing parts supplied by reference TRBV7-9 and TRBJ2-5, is DTGVSQNPRHKITKRGQNVTFRCDPISEHNRLYWYRQTLGQGPEFLTYFQNEAQLEKSRLLSDRFSAERPKGSFSTLEIQRTEQGDSAMYLCASSLNGGAQETQYFGPGTRLLVL.

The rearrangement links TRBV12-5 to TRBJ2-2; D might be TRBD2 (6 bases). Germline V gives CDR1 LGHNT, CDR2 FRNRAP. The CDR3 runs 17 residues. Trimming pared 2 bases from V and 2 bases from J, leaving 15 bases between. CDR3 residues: CASGLSTEGPNTGELFF. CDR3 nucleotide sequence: TGTGCTAGTGGTTTGTCGACGGAGGGTCCTAACACCGGGGAGCTGTTTTTT.

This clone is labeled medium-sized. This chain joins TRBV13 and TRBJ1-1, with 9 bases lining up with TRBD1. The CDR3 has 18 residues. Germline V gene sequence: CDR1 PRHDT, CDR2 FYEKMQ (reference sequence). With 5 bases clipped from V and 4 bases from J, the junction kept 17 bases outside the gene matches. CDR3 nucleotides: TGTGCCAGCAGCCCTTGGACAGGGGCGGACAAGTGGGGCACTGAAGCTTTCTTT. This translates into CASSPWTGADKWGTEAFF. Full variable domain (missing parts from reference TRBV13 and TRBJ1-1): AAGVIQSPRHLIKEKRETATLKCYPIPRHDTVYWYQQGPGQDPQFLISFYEKMQSDKGSIPDRFSAQQFSDYHSELNMSSLELGDSALYFCASSPWTGADKWGTEAFFGQGTRLTVV.

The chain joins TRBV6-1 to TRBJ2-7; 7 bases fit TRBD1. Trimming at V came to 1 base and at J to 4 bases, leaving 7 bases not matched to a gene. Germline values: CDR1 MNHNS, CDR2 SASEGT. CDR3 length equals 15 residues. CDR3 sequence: CASSEVRPGGYEQYF. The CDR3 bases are TGTGCCAGCAGTGAAGTTAGGCCAGGGGGTTACGAGCAGTACTTC.

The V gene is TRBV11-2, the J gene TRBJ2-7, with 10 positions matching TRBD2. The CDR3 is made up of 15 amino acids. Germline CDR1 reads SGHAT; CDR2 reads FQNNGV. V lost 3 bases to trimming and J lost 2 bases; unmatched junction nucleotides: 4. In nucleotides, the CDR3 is TGTGCCAGCAGCTTGGGAGCGGGGGGGACCTACGAGCAGTACTTC. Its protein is CASSLGAGGTYEQYF.

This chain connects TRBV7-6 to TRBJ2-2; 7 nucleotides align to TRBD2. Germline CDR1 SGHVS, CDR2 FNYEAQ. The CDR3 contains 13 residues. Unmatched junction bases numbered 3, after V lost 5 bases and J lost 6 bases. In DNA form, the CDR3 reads TGTGCCAGCAGCCCGAGCGGGGCCGGGGAGCTGTTTTTT. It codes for CASSPSGAGELFF.

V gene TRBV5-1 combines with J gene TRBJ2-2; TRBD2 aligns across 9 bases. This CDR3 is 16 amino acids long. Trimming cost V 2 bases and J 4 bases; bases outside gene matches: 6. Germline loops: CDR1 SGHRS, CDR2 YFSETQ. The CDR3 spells CASSLRLADLTGELFF. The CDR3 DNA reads TGCGCCAGCAGCTTACGACTAGCGGATCTCACCGGGGAGCTGTTTTTT.

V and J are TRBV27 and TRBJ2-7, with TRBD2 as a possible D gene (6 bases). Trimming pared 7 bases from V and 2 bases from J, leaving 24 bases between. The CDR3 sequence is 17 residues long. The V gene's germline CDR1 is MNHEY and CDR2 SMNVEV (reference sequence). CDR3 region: CASIPMVDYNTPYEQYF. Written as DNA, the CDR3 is TGTGCCAGCATCCCGATGGTGGACTACAACACCCCCTACGAGCAGTACTTC.

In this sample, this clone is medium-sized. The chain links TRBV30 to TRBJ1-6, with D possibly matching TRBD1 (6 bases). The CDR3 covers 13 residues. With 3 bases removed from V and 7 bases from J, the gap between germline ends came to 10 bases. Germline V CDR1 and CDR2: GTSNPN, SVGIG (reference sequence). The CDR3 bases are TGTGCCTGGAGAGGGGGGACCAATTCACCCCTCCACTTT. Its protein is CAWRGGTNSPLHF.

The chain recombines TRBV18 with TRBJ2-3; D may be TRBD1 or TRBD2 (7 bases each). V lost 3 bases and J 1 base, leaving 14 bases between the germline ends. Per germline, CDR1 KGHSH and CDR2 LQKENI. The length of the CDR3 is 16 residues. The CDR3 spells CASSPPGGAGTDTQYF. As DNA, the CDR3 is TGTGCCAGCTCACCCCCAGGGGGGGCTGGCACAGATACGCAGTATTTT.

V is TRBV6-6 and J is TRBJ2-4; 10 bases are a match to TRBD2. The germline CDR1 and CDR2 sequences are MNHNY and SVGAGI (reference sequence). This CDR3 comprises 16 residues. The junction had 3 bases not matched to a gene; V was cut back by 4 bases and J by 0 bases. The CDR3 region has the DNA TGTGCCAGCAGTTCCAGCGGGGGGGTAGCCAAAAACATTCAGTACTTC. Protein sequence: CASSSSGGVAKNIQYF.